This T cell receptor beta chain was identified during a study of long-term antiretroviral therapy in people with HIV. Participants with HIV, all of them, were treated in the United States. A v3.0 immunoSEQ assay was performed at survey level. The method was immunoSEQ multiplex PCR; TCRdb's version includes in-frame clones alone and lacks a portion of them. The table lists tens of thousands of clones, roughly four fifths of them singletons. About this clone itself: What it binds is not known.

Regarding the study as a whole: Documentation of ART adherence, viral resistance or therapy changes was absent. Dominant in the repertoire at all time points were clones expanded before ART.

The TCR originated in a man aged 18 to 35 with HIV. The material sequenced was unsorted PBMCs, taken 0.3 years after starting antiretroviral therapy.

The CDR3 protein is CASSPDRASGNTIYF. CDR3 bases: TGTGCCAGCAGTCCTGACAGGGCCTCTGGAAACACCATATATTTT. The chain is built from TRBV6-6 and TRBJ1-3, with 7 bases lining up with TRBD1. CDR1 is MNHNY, CDR2 SVGAGI, per germline (reference sequence). The CDR3 loop spans 15 amino acids. The V and J ends lost 5 bases and 0 bases, in that order; junction bases with no gene match: 4.